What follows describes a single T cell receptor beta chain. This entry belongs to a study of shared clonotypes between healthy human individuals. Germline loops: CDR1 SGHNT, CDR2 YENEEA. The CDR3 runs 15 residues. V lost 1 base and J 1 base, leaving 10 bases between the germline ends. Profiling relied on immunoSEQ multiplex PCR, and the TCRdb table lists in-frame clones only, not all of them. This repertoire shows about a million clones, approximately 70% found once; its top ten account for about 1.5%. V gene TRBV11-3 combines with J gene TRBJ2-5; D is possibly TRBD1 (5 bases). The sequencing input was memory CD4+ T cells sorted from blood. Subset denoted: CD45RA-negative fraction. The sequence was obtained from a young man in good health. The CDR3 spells CASSLGGTGQETQYF. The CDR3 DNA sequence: TGTGCCAGCAGCTTAGGCGGAACAGGCCAAGAGACCCAGTACTTC.